Listed below are T cell receptor beta chains from one sample, sequenced in a study of PD-L1 blockade in urothelial cancer. Method: immunoSEQ multiplex PCR; TCRdb's copy keeps in-frame clones and lacks some. The sample consists of around 100,000 clones, about 85% of them appearing once. Material: PBMCs, obtained around atezolizumab (anti-PD-L1) treatment. These receptors came from a man over 45 with urothelial cancer. CDR3s leave out the opening cysteine and the closing phenylalanine or tryptophan.

length	V	J	CDR3
16	TRBV13	TRBJ2-7	ASSGRTSGSRQGWEQY
13	TRBV19	TRBJ2-2	ASRLAGEMTGELF
13	TRBV5-1	TRBJ2-2	ASSFASTVTGELF
15	TRBV7-6	TRBJ2-2	ASSSRAGGLNTGELF
12	TRBV14	TRBJ1-6	ASSHGQGGSPLH
11	TRBV29-1	TRBJ2-7	SVETESSYEQY
14	TRBV27	TRBJ1-5	ASSLDRSFSNQPQH
13	TRBV9	TRBJ2-2	ASSVVQGNTGELF
13	TRBV2	TRBJ1-5	ASRGTGSSNQPQH
10	TRBV15	TRBJ1-1	ATGTPGTEAF
14	TRBV6-5	TRBJ2-1	ASSYGHWGSGNEQF
12	TRBV2	TRBJ2-5	ASNFRGGEETQY
14	TRBV15	TRBJ2-1	ATSRVGSSSYNEQF
14	TRBV28	TRBJ2-6	ASSFGRATGANVLT
16	TRBV10-1	TRBJ2-5	ASSESPGLAGLGETQY
14	TRBV28	TRBJ2-7	ASSSPLAGPSYEQY
10	TRBV6-4	TRBJ2-3	ASSGGEDTQY
12	TRBV6-1	TRBJ2-7	ASTRQGTTNEQY
16	TRBV7-3	TRBJ2-1	ASSAAGTSGRAYNEQF
14	TRBV28	TRBJ2-3	ASSDFQTEVTDTQY
14	TRBV5-6	TRBJ2-5	ASSAETGLTAETQY
11	TRBV2	TRBJ1-1	ASKGQGGTEAF
14	TRBV4-1	TRBJ2-4	ASSRGTGGYENIQY
13	TRBV18	TRBJ2-2	ASSPFQSESGELF
13	TRBV9	TRBJ1-2	ASSALTGRNYGYT
13	TRBV6-6	TRBJ2-4	ASSSSDRDKNIQY
13	TRBV27	TRBJ2-7	ASTLSGGIEYEQY
13	TRBV19	TRBJ1-2	ASSMVKGANYGYT
13	TRBV5-1	TRBJ2-7	ASSLGSGGSYEQY
12	TRBV9	TRBJ2-5	ASSGGTLKETQY
18	TRBV30	TRBJ2-6	AWSALGTGSLTPGANVLT
15	TRBV7-2	TRBJ2-2	ASSLAGLAGVSGELF
15	TRBV11-3	TRBJ2-1	ASSLDITGLAVNEQF
15	TRBV28	TRBJ2-2	ASSLSAGVLNTGELF
11	TRBV7-9	TRBJ1-1	ASTPGGLNEAF
12	TRBV15	TRBJ2-3	ATSRGTSTDTQY
12	TRBV27	TRBJ1-3	ASSLRGTGNTIY
13	TRBV19	TRBJ1-4	ASSISRQRNEKLF
12	TRBV19	TRBJ2-7	ASSMGTGKYEQY
12	TRBV28	TRBJ2-1	ASSLRGRGNEQF
14	TRBV14	TRBJ1-1	ASSQDLPGQGARAF
12	TRBV7-2	TRBJ2-7	ASSLHRTTYEQY
13	TRBV7-2	TRBJ1-4	ASSLAGTGLEKLF
11	TRBV10-3	TRBJ1-2	AIGTVDNYGYT
12	TRBV14	TRBJ1-2	ASSHLQGWEGYT
10	TRBV28	TRBJ2-3	ASSLGPDTQY
10	TRBV16	TRBJ2-3	ASRPTSDTQY
13	TRBV6-1	TRBJ2-3	ASSPQQTTTDTQY
11	TRBV19	TRBJ1-2	ASSPGGIYGYT
13	TRBV6-1	TRBJ1-5	ASSRLGDSNQPQH
13	TRBV27	TRBJ2-1	ASSSLAGAGNEQF
11	TRBV5-1	TRBJ1-2	ASTYDKGRGYT
12	TRBV2	TRBJ2-7	ASNSNLGFGEQY
9	TRBV25-1	TRBJ2-7	ASSMPGGQY
13	TRBV30	TRBJ2-5	AWSRRGRGGETQY
11	TRBV5-1	TRBJ2-3	ATGTGGADTQY
14	TRBV7-2	TRBJ2-3	ASSLDGGHSTDTQY
15	TRBV4-1	TRBJ2-2	ASSRITGQGFTGELF
13	TRBV9	TRBJ2-1	ASSVGWGRGNEQF
9	TRBV20-1	TRBJ2-7	SARLVYEQY